The 12 T cell receptor beta chains listed next were all sequenced from one sample in a study of blood T cell repertoires in COVID-19. Assay used: immunoSEQ multiplex PCR; TCRdb lists only in-frame clones, some missing. The sample lists approximately 62,000 clones, 81% occurring once. The sequenced sample was peripheral blood. The receptors derive from a man older than 75 with acute or convalescent COVID-19.

The chain is built from TRBV6-5 and TRBJ2-7; 9 positions agree with TRBD2. Germline V gene sequence: CDR1 MNHEY, CDR2 SVGAGI. V trimming: 6 bases; J trimming: 6 bases; junction bases outside the gene matches: 6. This CDR3 contains 13 residues. In DNA form, the CDR3 reads TGTGCCAGCAGGGAGCGGGGGGCCTCCGAGCAGTACTTC. Protein: CASRERGASEQYF.

The J gene is TRBJ1-4, the V gene TRBV6-6, with D uncertain. The CDR3 loop spans 16 amino acids. V dropped 0 bases and J dropped 6 bases, with 14 bases sitting between them. CDR1 MNHNY and CDR2 SVGAGI come from the germline V gene (reference sequence). CDR3 protein: CASSYSGLRPDEKLFF. The CDR3 DNA sequence: TGTGCCAGCAGTTACTCGGGTCTGCGGCCTGATGAAAAACTGTTTTTT.

This rearrangement joins TRBV4-1 to TRBJ2-5, with 7 nucleotides matching TRBD2. The CDR3 has 14 residues. The germline V gene has CDR1 MGHRA and CDR2 YSYEKL. V dropped 5 bases and J dropped 0; count of bases not matched to a gene: 3. The CDR3 nucleotides are TGCGCCAGCAGCTTCGGGGGGTACCAAGAGACCCAGTACTTC. It specifies CASSFGGYQETQYF.

This clone has only a few counts. The V gene is TRBV19, the J gene TRBJ1-2; D call uncertain. The V gene's germline CDR1 is LNHDA and CDR2 SQIVND (reference sequence). The CDR3 covers 14 residues. V was shortened by 6 bases and J by 6 bases, with 17 bases between the two germline ends. CDR3 amino acids: CASRTAGRRDGYTF. The CDR3 nucleotides are TGTGCCAGTAGAACCGCAGGACGGAGGGATGGCTACACCTTC.

This clone was seen a handful of times. The chain recombines TRBV2 with TRBJ2-7; D gene unclear. The CDR3 is made up of 14 amino acids. V lost 6 bases to trimming and J lost 1 base, with 13 bases between them. The germline CDR1 and CDR2 sequences are SNHLY and FYNNEI. CDR3 sequence reads: CASRSQLSSYEQYF. In nucleotides, the CDR3 is TGTGCCAGCAGATCACAGCTCTCTTCCTACGAGCAGTACTTC.

The chain has TRBV19 and TRBJ1-5; D perhaps matches TRBD1 (5 bases). The germline V gene has CDR1 LNHDA and CDR2 SQIVND (reference sequence). This CDR3 is built from 12 residues. With 5 bases removed from V and 6 bases from J, the gap between germline ends came to 8 bases. Here the CDR3 reads CASSGHVQPQHF. CDR3 DNA: TGTGCCAGTAGTGGACACGTTCAGCCCCAGCATTTT.

The chain uses TRBV6-5 and TRBJ1-1; D unresolved. The CDR3 sequence is 12 residues long. In germline, CDR1 is MNHEY, CDR2 SVGAGI. V was pared by 6 bases and J by 10 bases, with 15 bases between. DNA of the CDR3: TGTGCCAGCAGCCTCAATGGTGGCCCAGCTTTCTTT. Translation gives CASSLNGGPAFF.

By share, this clone counts as medium-sized. V is TRBV7-8 and J is TRBJ1-2, with TRBD1 matching over 8 bases. This CDR3 comprises 17 residues. V lost 1 base and J lost 4; bases outside the gene matches: 11. Germline V gene data show CDR1 as SGHVS and CDR2 as FQNEAQ. The CDR3 sequence: CASSLGAGGALGYGYTF. The CDR3 nucleotides are TGTGCCAGCAGCTTAGGGGCAGGGGGCGCTTTGGGCTATGGCTACACCTTC.

The chain links TRBV16 to TRBJ2-5, with D tentatively TRBD2 (6 bases). CDR3 length equals 14 residues. The germline gives CDR1 KGHSY, CDR2 FQNENV. V lost 0 bases to trimming and J lost 3 bases, with 8 bases between them. This CDR3 is CASSQSRGEETQYF. For the CDR3, the DNA is TGTGCCAGCAGCCAATCGCGCGGGGAAGAGACCCAGTACTTC. Filled out from reference TRBV16 and TRBJ2-5, the complete variable domain reads GEEVAQTPKHLVRGEGQKAKLYCAPIKGHSYVFWYQQVLKNEFKFLISFQNENVFDETGMPKERFSAKCLPNSPCSLEIQATKLEDSAVYFCASSQSRGEETQYFGPGTRLLVL.

The rearrangement uses TRBV3-1 (or the pseudogene TRBV3-2) and TRBJ2-5; 10 positions match TRBD2. Germline CDR1 LGHDT, CDR2 YNNKEL (reference sequence). This CDR3 is 14 amino acids long. The ends lost 3 bases at V and 6 bases at J; junction bases unmatched: 4. CDR3 DNA: TGTGCCAGCAGCCAGCGGACTAGCGGAAAGACCCAGTACTTC. Translation: CASSQRTSGKTQYF.

The chain links TRBV14 to TRBJ2-2; weak D call: TRBD1 (6 bases). The V end lost 2 bases, the J end lost 4 bases, and 8 bases lay between the germline ends. This CDR3 is built from 14 residues. In germline, CDR1 is SGHDN, CDR2 FVKESK. The CDR3: CASSQTGFTGELFF. The CDR3, as DNA: TGTGCCAGCAGCCAAACAGGGTTCACCGGGGAGCTGTTTTTT.

This clone was seen just once. The chain uses TRBV5-1 and TRBJ2-7; the D is unclear. The V end lost 3 bases, the J end lost 3 bases, and 4 bases lay between the germline ends. Germline V gene lookup returns CDR1 SGHRS and CDR2 YFSETQ. The CDR3 has 11 residues. DNA for the CDR3: TGCGCCAGCAGCTCCTACTACGAGCAGTACTTC. Translation: CASSSYYEQYF.